The 10 T cell receptor beta chains reported below all come from one sample, sequenced in a study of preoperative IRX-2 immunotherapy in early breast cancer. The treatment was: preoperative locoregional IRX-2 cytokine immunotherapy. The method was immunoSEQ multiplex PCR; TCRdb's version includes in-frame clones alone and lacks a portion of them. Here the sample spans 24,000 or so clones, 85% to 90% being singletons. Sequencing used tumor tissue, obtained after IRX-2 immunotherapy. The source of these receptors is a human donor with breast cancer.

The rearrangement links TRBV7-3 to TRBJ2-7; 8 bases are a match to TRBD1. The CDR3 totals 13 residues. Trimming took 4 bases from V and 7 from J; bases not matched to a gene: 6. The V gene's germline CDR1 is SGHTA and CDR2 FQGTGA. The CDR3 reads CASSYGQGREQYF. DNA for the CDR3: TGTGCCAGCAGCTACGGACAGGGTCGGGAGCAGTACTTC.

This rearrangement joins TRBV2 to TRBJ2-5; the D gene could be TRBD1 or TRBD2 (7 bases each). The germline gives CDR1 SNHLY, CDR2 FYNNEI. With 6 bases removed from V and 3 bases from J, the gap between germline ends came to 11 bases. The CDR3 consists of 13 residues. The CDR3 nucleotides are TGTGCCAGCAGCAGGGGGGGGGAAGAGACCCAGTACTTC. It yields the protein CASSRGGEETQYF.

This chain links TRBV6-4 with TRBJ1-1, with D possibly matching TRBD1 (5 bases). CDR3 length equals 23 residues. V was pared by 0 bases and J by 10 bases, with 42 bases between. Looked up from germline, CDR1 is MRHNA and CDR2 is SNTAGT. The CDR3 DNA reads as TGTGCCAGCAGTGACTCACGAGACAGACCTTACTCCCGGTGGACACCTATACGAGTGGGAGCTTTCTTT. This translates into CASSDSRDRPYSRWTPIRVGAFF.

The table lists this clone with a few counts. V usage is TRBV9 and J usage is TRBJ2-1, with a possible D match to TRBD1 (6 bases). Germline CDR1 reads SGDLS; CDR2 reads YYNGEE. Trimming left V 3 bases short and J 9 bases short, with 7 bases between. The CDR3 extends over 11 amino acids. The CDR3 DNA is TGTGCCAGCAGCGCCAGGGGTGAGCAGTTCTTC. Translating gives CASSARGEQFF.

The rearrangement uses TRBV5-1 and TRBJ2-2; no clear D. Trimming removed 4 bases from V and 3 bases from J, with 13 bases in between. The germline CDR1 and CDR2 sequences are SGHRS and YFSETQ. The CDR3 contains 15 residues. The CDR3 loop reads CASSLRTVDTGELFF. CDR3 in DNA: TGCGCCAGCAGCCTTAGGACGGTGGACACCGGGGAGCTGTTTTTT.

This clone came up a few times. The chain couples TRBV4-1 to TRBJ2-7, with D uncertain. The CDR3 is 14 amino acids. With 1 base removed from V and 5 bases from J, the gap between germline ends came to 12 bases. Looked up from germline, CDR1 is MGHRA and CDR2 is YSYEKL. CDR3: CASSQGPVGDEQYV. CDR3 DNA: TGCGCCAGCAGCCAAGGCCCCGTCGGAGACGAGCAGTACGTC.

The J gene is TRBJ2-5, the V gene TRBV4-1; 10 nucleotides match TRBD2. The trim removed 3 bases at V and 5 bases at J, leaving 6 bases unmatched. Germline assignment: CDR1 MGHRA and CDR2 YSYEKL. CDR3 length: 15 residues. Here the CDR3 reads CASSQSGGAGETQYF. The DNA of the CDR3 is TGCGCCAGCAGCCAGAGCGGGGGGGCCGGTGAGACCCAGTACTTC.

The CDR3 region has the DNA TGTGCCAGCTCAGTCAGGGCCTACGAGCAGTACGTC. As protein: CASSVRAYEQYV. The chain uses TRBV21-1 and TRBJ2-7; no check of the table's D call, TRBD1, against the DNA was made. TRBV21-1 is assigned pseudogene status. The CDR3 runs to 12 residues.

This chain joins TRBV9 and TRBJ2-1; TRBD1 matches 12 bases. V trimming: 5 bases; J trimming: 9 bases; junction bases outside the gene matches: 9. The CDR3 spans 15 residues. Germline CDR1 and CDR2: SGDLS and YYNGEE. CDR3 region: CASRAGTGGYGEQFF. For the CDR3, the DNA is TGTGCCAGCAGGGCCGGGACAGGGGGCTATGGTGAGCAGTTCTTC.

The chain joins TRBV6-1 to TRBJ1-1; no clear D. V was cut by 4 bases and J by 1 base, with 10 bases left in between. From germline, CDR1 is MNHNS and CDR2 SASEGT. CDR3 length: 14 residues. CDR3 in amino acids: CASSGLGANTEAFF. The CDR3, as DNA: TGTGCCAGCAGTGGATTGGGAGCGAACACTGAAGCTTTCTTT.